A selection of T cell receptor beta chains follows, all from one sample in a study of patients and donors after allogeneic stem cell transplantation. TCRdb called the RT-PCR reads again in MiXCR, with one record for every CDR3 protein. Found here are hundreds of thousands of distinct CDR3 sequences, 16% of them singletons; the top ten hold just over 7%. The sample comprised blood, either unsorted or a sorted T cell fraction (not recorded which). The receptors here all came from a human donor who was either an allogeneic HSCT recipient or a stem cell or donor lymphocyte infusion donor (not recorded which). It is not recorded whose cells these are; they may come from a transplant donor. The CDR3 runs from the conserved cysteine through the conserved F or W. The D gene is left open where the match is weak. Part of the rows lack a size; the others show once, few, many or a class for expanded clones.

CDR3,DNA,size,D,V,J
CTSSSTSGRSDTQYF,TGTACCAGCAGCTCAACTAGCGGGAGGTCAGATACGCAGTATTTT,.,TRBD2,TRBV7-3,TRBJ2-3
CASSPGQTFEAFF,TGCGCCAGCAGCCCCGGACAGACTTTTGAAGCTTTCTTT,.,.,TRBV5-1,TRBJ1-1
CSVQFPGPEQFF,TGCAGCGTCCAATTTCCCGGGCCGGAGCAGTTCTTC,many,.,TRBV29-1,TRBJ2-1
CASSLGGARETQYF,TGCGCCAGCAGCTTGGGGGGGGCGAGGGAGACCCAGTACTTC,many,.,TRBV5-1,TRBJ2-5
CASGSGLAGDGEQFF,TGCGCCAGCGGCTCTGGACTAGCGGGAGATGGTGAGCAGTTCTTC,.,TRBD2,TRBV5-1,TRBJ2-1
CASSKAGRELGNEQFF,TGTGCCAGCAGCAAAGCGGGGCGGGAGCTCGGTAATGAGCAGTTCTTC,.,.,TRBV21-1,TRBJ2-1
CASSQARAGGRNEQFF,TGCGCCAGCAGCCAAGCTCGAGCGGGGGGGCGAAATGAGCAGTTCTTC,.,TRBD2,TRBV4-3,TRBJ2-1
CASSYGGQPGYNEQFF,TGTGCCAGCAGTTACGGTGGACAGCCCGGCTACAATGAGCAGTTCTTC,many,.,TRBV6-5,TRBJ2-1
CASSRWESGQGGEQYF,TGTGCCAGCAGCCGTTGGGAATCGGGACAGGGGGGCGAGCAGTACTTC,.,TRBD1,TRBV5-6,TRBJ2-7
CASSQDLSGELNEKLFF,TGCGCCAGCAGCCAAGATCTCTCCGGAGAGCTTAATGAAAAACTGTTTTTT,few,.,TRBV4-1,TRBJ1-4
CSAVAGVPSNNEQFF,TGCAGTGCCGTAGCGGGAGTCCCTTCCAACAATGAGCAGTTCTTC,.,TRBD2,TRBV20-1,TRBJ2-1
CAWRRPGLADTDTQYF,TGTGCCTGGAGGCGACCGGGACTAGCGGACACAGATACGCAGTATTTT,few,TRBD2,TRBV30,TRBJ2-3
CAIDPRFGEQFF,TGTGCCATTGACCCCAGGTTCGGTGAGCAGTTCTTC,.,.,TRBV30,TRBJ2-1
CASRVWDTGELFF,TGTGCCAGCAGGGTGTGGGACACCGGGGAGCTGTTTTTT,.,.,TRBV3-1,TRBJ2-2
CASTQRRTGNEQYF,TGTGCCAGCACCCAACGGAGGACAGGGAACGAGCAGTACTTC,.,TRBD1,TRBV28,TRBJ2-7
CSVEGLADYNEQFF,TGCAGCGTTGAAGGGCTAGCGGACTACAATGAGCAGTTCTTC,few,TRBD2,TRBV29-1,TRBJ2-1
CSVKDRLNQPQHF,TGCAGCGTTAAGGACAGGCTCAATCAGCCCCAGCATTTT,.,TRBD1,TRBV29-1,TRBJ1-5
CASSSKRSTEAFF,TGTGCCAGCAGTAGTAAACGGAGCACTGAAGCTTTCTTT,.,.,TRBV2,TRBJ1-1
CASSENRDRVTYEQYF,TGTGCCAGCAGCGAAAACCGGGACAGGGTCACCTACGAGCAGTACTTC,few,TRBD1,TRBV7-2,TRBJ2-7
CASSPPGQMSYEQYF,TGTGCCAGCAGCCCACCGGGACAGATGTCCTACGAGCAGTACTTC,.,TRBD1,TRBV5-5,TRBJ2-7
CASYGTNYNEQFF,TGCGCCAGTTACGGGACTAACTACAATGAGCAGTTCTTC,many,TRBD2,TRBV5-1,TRBJ2-1
CASSDQPQEAFF,TGTGCCAGCAGTGACCAACCCCAGGAAGCTTTCTTT,few,.,TRBV6-4,TRBJ1-1
CASSLVGGLLNEQYF,TGTGCCAGCAGTTTGGTCGGTGGCCTCCTAAACGAGCAGTACTTC,many,.,TRBV12-3/TRBV12-4,TRBJ2-7
CASSLLRGVGEKLFF,TGTGCCAGCAGCTTGTTACGGGGCGTAGGCGAAAAACTGTTTTTT,few,.,TRBV7-9,TRBJ1-4
CASSAGWANEKLFF,TGTGCCAGCTCAGCGGGGTGGGCTAATGAAAAACTGTTTTTT,few,.,TRBV5-5,TRBJ1-4
CASRSTSARETQYF,TGCGCCAGCAGGTCCACTAGCGCGAGGGAGACCCAGTACTTC,few,TRBD2,TRBV5-1,TRBJ2-5
CASSSLRENEQFF,TGTGCCAGCAGTTCACTTAGGGAAAATGAGCAGTTCTTC,.,.,TRBV12-3/TRBV12-4,TRBJ2-1
CASSPGTGPHNSPLHF,TGTGCCAGCAGTCCCGGGACAGGGCCGCATAATTCACCCCTCCACTTT,many,TRBD1,TRBV12-3/TRBV12-4,TRBJ1-6
CASSLKIGKIETQYF,TGTGCCAGCAGCCTCAAAATAGGGAAGATCGAGACCCAGTACTTC,few,.,TRBV21-1,TRBJ2-5
CASSLRGTSQYF,TGTGCCAGCAGCTTGCGGGGTACTAGCCAGTATTTT,.,.,TRBV11-2,TRBJ2-3
CATSVTGELFF,TGTGCCACCAGTGTAACCGGGGAGCTGTTTTTT,few,.,TRBV24-1,TRBJ2-2
CASSKAQLRSVNTGELFF,TGCGCCAGCAGCAAGGCCCAACTACGGAGCGTAAACACCGGGGAGCTGTTTTTT,.,.,TRBV4-3,TRBJ2-2
CASSRTSFGEQYF,TGTGCCAGCAGCCGGACTAGTTTTGGCGAGCAGTACTTC,few,TRBD2,TRBV7-8,TRBJ2-7